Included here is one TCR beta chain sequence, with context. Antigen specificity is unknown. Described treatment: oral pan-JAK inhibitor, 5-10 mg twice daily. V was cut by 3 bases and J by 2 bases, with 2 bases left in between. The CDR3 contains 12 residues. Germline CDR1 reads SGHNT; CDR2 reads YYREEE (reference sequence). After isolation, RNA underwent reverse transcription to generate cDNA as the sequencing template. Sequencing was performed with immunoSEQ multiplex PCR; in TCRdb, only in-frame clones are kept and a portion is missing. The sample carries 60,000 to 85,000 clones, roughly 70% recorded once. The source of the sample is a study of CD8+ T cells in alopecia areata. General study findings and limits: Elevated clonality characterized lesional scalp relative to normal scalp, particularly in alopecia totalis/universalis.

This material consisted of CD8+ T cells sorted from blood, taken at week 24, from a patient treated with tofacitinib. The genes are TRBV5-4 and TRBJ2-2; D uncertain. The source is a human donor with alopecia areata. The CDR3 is CASSYNTGELFF. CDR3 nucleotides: TGTGCCAGCAGCTACAACACCGGGGAGCTGTTTTTT.